A selection of T cell receptor beta chains follows, all from one sample in a study of blood T cell repertoires in COVID-19. Data came from immunoSEQ multiplex PCR; TCRdb stores just in-frame clones and leaves some out. This table holds some 120,000 clones, around 87% found once. Input material: peripheral blood. The receptors originated from a woman between 45 and 60 years old who had recovered from COVID-19. Both conserved end residues are part of each CDR3. The D gene is left open where the match is weak. Size tells how often a clone was seen (once, few, many) or the class of an expanded clone, and some rows leave it out.

TRBV5-6	.	TRBJ1-2	.	TGTGCCAGCAGCTTCGTGACAGAATATGGCTACACCTTC	CASSFVTEYGYTF
TRBV7-2	once	TRBJ2-1	TRBD2	TGTGCCAGCAGCACTGGGACTAGCGAGCAGTTCTTC	CASSTGTSEQFF
TRBV6-5	.	TRBJ2-3	.	TGTGCCAGCAGTTACACGGGGAGCACAGATACGCAGTATTTT	CASSYTGSTDTQYF
TRBV15	.	TRBJ1-5	.	TGTGCCACCTCGTTGGGCAGGGAAAGTGGTCAGCCCCAGCATTTT	CATSLGRESGQPQHF
TRBV11-2	.	TRBJ2-7	.	TGTGCCAGCAGCTTAGGAGGGTTCCTGGTGGAGCAGTACTTC	CASSLGGFLVEQYF
TRBV28	few	TRBJ1-2	TRBD1	TGTGCCAGCAGTCTAGGCCGGACAGGGGGCAGCTATGGCTACACCTTC	CASSLGRTGGSYGYTF
TRBV5-1	.	TRBJ1-2	.	TGCGCCAGCAGCTTGGCCCTAGGGGGTATGGATGGCTACACCTTC	CASSLALGGMDGYTF
TRBV7-2	.	TRBJ1-6	.	TGTGCCAGCAGCCCACTCGCAGGGTACTATAATTCACCCCTCCACTTT	CASSPLAGYYNSPLHF
TRBV5-3	.	TRBJ2-5	.	TGTGCCAGAAGCTCCGGGGAACGACAGGACCAAGAGACCCAGTACTTC	CARSSGERQDQETQYF
TRBV15	.	TRBJ2-2	.	TGTGCCACCAGCAGAGGAGGGCAGGACACCGGGGAGCTGTTTTTT	CATSRGGQDTGELFF
TRBV19	.	TRBJ2-7	TRBD2	TGTGCCAGTAGTAGCGGGAGCCGGGGATCCTACGAGCAGTACTTC	CASSSGSRGSYEQYF
TRBV7-2	.	TRBJ2-1	.	TGTGCCAGCAGCTTAGAGTACTCCGATGAGCAGTTCTTC	CASSLEYSDEQFF
TRBV19	.	TRBJ1-5	.	TGTGCCAGTAGTAAAGGGCGGGCGGAGCCCCAGCATTTT	CASSKGRAEPQHF
TRBV5-1	.	TRBJ2-5	.	TGCGCCAGCAGCTTGCGGGGGGCAGATACGTACCAAGAGACCCAGTACTTC	CASSLRGADTYQETQYF
TRBV7-8	.	TRBJ1-1	TRBD1	TGTGCCAGCAGCTTGGGACAGATCAACACTGAAGCTTTCTTT	CASSLGQINTEAFF
TRBV5-1	.	TRBJ1-2	TRBD1	TGCGCCAGCAGCCCGTTTCTCTTTTCCGACAGGGACAACTATGGCTACACCTTC	CASSPFLFSDRDNYGYTF
TRBV18	.	TRBJ2-1	TRBD2	TGTGCCAGCTCACTCGGACTAGCGGGGGAGGTGGAGCAGTTCTTC	CASSLGLAGEVEQFF
TRBV6-5	.	TRBJ2-1	.	TGTGCCAGCACCCCAACAGGGTGGTCATACAATGAGCAGTTCTTC	CASTPTGWSYNEQFF
TRBV12-3/TRBV12-4	.	TRBJ2-5	.	TGTGCCAGCAGCAACCCGAGGGAGACCCAGTACTTC	CASSNPRETQYF
TRBV5-1	few	TRBJ2-1	TRBD1	TGCGCCAGCAGGCCCGGGACAGACAATGAGCAGTTCTTC	CASRPGTDNEQFF
TRBV21-1	.	TRBJ1-6	.	TGTGCCAGCAGCAAAGGCCTGCGAACGCCGCGCTCACCCCTCCACTTT	CASSKGLRTPRSPLHF
TRBV6-2/TRBV6-3	.	TRBJ1-2	TRBD1	TGTGCCAGCAGTTTCAACAGGGGCGCAGGCTATGGCTACACCTTC	CASSFNRGAGYGYTF